This T cell receptor beta chain was captured by sequencing in a study of T cell responses to AZD1222 COVID-19 vaccine. Overall study findings and caveats: Reportedly, close to half of spike-specific TCRs are directed against unmutated variant regions. Seropositive at baseline were only a handful of AZD1222 recipients. Clonal diversity may have been underestimated in mostly white British donors.

As for this clone: The antigen is not known.

V lost 0 bases, J lost 0 bases, and 4 bases stayed unmatched. The CDR3 runs to 16 residues. Germline loops: CDR1 MNHEY, CDR2 SVGEGT. The method was immunoSEQ multiplex PCR; TCRdb's version includes in-frame clones alone and lacks a portion of them. The table has some 67,000 clones, 83% seen once. The origin of this receptor is an adult who received the AZD1222 COVID-19 vaccine. The genes are TRBV6-2 or TRBV6-3 and TRBJ1-1; 7 positions agree with TRBD1. The source was peripheral blood, collected 28 days after the second AZD1222 dose. CDR3 sequence (DNA): TGTGCCAGCAGTTACTCGATTCAGGGGGTGAACACTGAAGCTTTCTTT. Amino acids: CASSYSIQGVNTEAFF.